The clone carrying this T cell receptor beta chain was detected once. No antigen is known for it. The data were taken from a study of cytomegalovirus exposure and HLA in healthy donors. Points from the study as a whole: Despite most TCR sequences being rare, some public TCRs occurred in many donors. The listing of 150 to 200 TCR beta chains classed them as cytomegalovirus-associated. Researchers reportedly found TCR beta sequences accurately predicted most subjects' HLA-A and HLA-B alleles.

Germline values: CDR1 SGHRS, CDR2 YFSETQ. This CDR3 is 15 amino acids long. The V end lost 2 bases, the J end lost 0 bases, and 12 bases lay between the germline ends. Primers included in the PCR were 60 Vbeta and 13 Jbeta primers. Here immunoSEQ multiplex PCR was the method, and the copy in TCRdb shows in-frame clones only, minus some. There are around 190,000 clones in the sample; around 77% occur only once, and just under 3% lies in the top ten. The chain combines TRBV5-1 with TRBJ2-7; no clear D. The sequenced material came from PBMCs. The clonotype was recovered from a woman aged 25-40 years in good health and CMV-seronegative. As DNA, the CDR3 is TGCGCCAGCAGCTTCGGGTGGCCAAGCTCCTACGAGCAGTACTTC. This translates into CASSFGWPSSYEQYF.